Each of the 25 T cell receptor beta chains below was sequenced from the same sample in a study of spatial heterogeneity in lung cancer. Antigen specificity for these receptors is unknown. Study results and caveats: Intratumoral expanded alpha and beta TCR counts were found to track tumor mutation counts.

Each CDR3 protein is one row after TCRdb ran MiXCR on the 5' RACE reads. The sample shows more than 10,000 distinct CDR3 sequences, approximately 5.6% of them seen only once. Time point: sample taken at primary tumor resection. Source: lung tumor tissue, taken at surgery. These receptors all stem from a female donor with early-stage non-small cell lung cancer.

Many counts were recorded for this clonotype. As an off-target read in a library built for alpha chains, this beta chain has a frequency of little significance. The CDR3 DNA is TGTGCCAGCAGCTTAGCGCTGGCTAGCGGGGCCACAGATACGCAGTATTTT. It is translated as CASSLALASGATDTQYF. V and J are TRBV7-9 and TRBJ2-3; TRBD2 matches 9 bases. The CDR3 contains 17 residues. From germline, CDR1 is SEHNR and CDR2 FQNEAQ (reference sequence). V was pared by 0 bases and J by 2 bases, with 6 bases of the junction left unmatched.

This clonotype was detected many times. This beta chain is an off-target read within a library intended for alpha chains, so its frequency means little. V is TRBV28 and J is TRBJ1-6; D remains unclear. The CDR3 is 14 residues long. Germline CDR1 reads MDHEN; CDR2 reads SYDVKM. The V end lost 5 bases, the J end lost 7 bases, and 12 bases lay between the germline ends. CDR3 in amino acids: CASSVRTGNSPLHF. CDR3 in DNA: TGTGCCAGCAGTGTACGGACTGGGAATTCACCCCTCCACTTT.

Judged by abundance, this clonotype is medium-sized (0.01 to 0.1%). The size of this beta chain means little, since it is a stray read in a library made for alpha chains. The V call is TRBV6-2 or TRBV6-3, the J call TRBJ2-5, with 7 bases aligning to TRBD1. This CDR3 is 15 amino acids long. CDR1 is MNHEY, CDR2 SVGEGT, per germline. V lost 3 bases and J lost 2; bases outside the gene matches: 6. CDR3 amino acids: CASSYLLDRQETQYF. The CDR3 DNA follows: TGTGCCAGCAGTTATCTCCTGGACAGGCAAGAGACCCAGTACTTC.

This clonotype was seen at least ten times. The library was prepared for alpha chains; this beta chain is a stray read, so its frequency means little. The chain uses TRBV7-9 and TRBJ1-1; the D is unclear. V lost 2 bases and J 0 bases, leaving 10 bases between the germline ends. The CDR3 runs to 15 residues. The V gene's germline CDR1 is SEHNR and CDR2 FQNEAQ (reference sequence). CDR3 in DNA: TGTGCCAGCAGCTTAAGACCGGGGATGAACACTGAAGCTTTCTTT. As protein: CASSLRPGMNTEAFF. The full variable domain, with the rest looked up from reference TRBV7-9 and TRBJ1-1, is DTGVSQNPRHKITKRGQNVTFRCDPISEHNRLYWYRQTLGQGPEFLTYFQNEAQLEKSRLLSDRFSAERPKGSFSTLEIQRTEQGDSAMYLCASSLRPGMNTEAFFGQGTRLTVV.

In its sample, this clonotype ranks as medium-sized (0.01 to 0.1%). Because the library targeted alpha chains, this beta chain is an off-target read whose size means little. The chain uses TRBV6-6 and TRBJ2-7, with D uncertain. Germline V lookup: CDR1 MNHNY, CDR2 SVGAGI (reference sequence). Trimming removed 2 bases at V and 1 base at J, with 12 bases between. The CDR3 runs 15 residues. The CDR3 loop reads CASSYHLGGSYEQYF. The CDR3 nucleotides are TGTGCCAGCAGTTACCATCTCGGCGGATCCTACGAGCAGTACTTC.

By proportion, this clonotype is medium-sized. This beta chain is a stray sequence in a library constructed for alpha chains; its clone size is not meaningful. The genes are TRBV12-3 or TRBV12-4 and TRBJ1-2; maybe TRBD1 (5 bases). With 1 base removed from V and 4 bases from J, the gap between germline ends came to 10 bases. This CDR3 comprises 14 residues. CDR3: CASSLGDAIYGYTF. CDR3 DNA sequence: TGTGCCAGCAGTTTAGGGGACGCTATCTATGGCTACACCTTC.

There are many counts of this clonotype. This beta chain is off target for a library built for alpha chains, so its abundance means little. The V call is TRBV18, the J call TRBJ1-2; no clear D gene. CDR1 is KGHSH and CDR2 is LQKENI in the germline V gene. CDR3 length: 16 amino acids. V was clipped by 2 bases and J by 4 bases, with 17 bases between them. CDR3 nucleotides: TGTGCCAGCTCACCAGACTTTCTCTGGGAGGCCTATGGCTACACCTTC. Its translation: CASSPDFLWEAYGYTF.

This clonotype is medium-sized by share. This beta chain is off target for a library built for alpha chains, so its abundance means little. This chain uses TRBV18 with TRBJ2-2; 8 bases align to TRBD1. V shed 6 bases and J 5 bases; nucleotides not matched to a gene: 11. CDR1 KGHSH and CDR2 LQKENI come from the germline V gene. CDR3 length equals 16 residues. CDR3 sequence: CASSSVGQGGTGELFF. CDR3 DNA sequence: TGTGCCAGCTCTTCCGTTGGACAGGGAGGAACCGGGGAGCTGTTTTTT.

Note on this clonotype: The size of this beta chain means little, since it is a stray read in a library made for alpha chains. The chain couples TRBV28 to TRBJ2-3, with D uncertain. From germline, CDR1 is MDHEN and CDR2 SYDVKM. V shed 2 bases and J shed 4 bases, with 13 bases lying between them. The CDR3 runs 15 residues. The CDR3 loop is CASSLSWGSSDTQYF. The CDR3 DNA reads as TGTGCCAGCAGTTTAAGTTGGGGTTCCTCAGATACGCAGTATTTT.

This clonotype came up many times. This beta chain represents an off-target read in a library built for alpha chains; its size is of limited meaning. The CDR3 region has the DNA TGTGCCAGCAAGCAGAGGGGTCAGGATGAGCAGTTCTTC. Translated: CASKQRGQDEQFF. V usage is TRBV7-2 and J usage is TRBJ2-1, with D tentatively TRBD1 or TRBD2 (5 bases each). This CDR3 is 13 amino acids long. Germline loops: CDR1 SGHTA, CDR2 FQGNSA. Trimming removed 7 bases from V and 8 bases from J, with 15 bases in between.

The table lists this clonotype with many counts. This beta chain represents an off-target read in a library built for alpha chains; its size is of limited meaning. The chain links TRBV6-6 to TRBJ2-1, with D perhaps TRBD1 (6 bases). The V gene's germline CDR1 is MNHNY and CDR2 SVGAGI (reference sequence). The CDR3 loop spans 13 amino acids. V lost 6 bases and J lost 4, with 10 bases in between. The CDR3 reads CASRGAGYNEQFF. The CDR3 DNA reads TGTGCCAGCAGGGGGGCAGGATACAATGAGCAGTTCTTC.

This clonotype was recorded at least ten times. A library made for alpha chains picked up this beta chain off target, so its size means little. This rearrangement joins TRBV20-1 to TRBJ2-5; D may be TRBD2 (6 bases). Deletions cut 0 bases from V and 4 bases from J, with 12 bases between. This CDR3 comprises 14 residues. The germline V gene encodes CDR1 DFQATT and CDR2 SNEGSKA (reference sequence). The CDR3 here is CSARDSSGLETQYF. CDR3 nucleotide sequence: TGCAGTGCTAGAGATTCCAGCGGGTTAGAGACCCAGTACTTC.

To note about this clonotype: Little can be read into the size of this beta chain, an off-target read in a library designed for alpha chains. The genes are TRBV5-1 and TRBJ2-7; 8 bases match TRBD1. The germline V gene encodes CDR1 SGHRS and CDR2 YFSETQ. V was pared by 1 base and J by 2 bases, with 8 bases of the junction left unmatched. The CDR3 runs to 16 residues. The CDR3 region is CASSLTDRGTAYEQYF. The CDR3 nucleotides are TGCGCCAGCAGCTTGACTGACAGGGGAACTGCCTACGAGCAGTACTTC.

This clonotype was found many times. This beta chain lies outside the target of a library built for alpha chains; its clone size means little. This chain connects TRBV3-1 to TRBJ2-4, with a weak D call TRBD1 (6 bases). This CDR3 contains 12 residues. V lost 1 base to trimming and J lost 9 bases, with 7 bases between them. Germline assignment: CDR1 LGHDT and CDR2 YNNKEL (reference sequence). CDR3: CASSQGRGIQYF. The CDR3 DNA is TGTGCCAGCAGCCAAGGCAGGGGCATTCAGTACTTC.

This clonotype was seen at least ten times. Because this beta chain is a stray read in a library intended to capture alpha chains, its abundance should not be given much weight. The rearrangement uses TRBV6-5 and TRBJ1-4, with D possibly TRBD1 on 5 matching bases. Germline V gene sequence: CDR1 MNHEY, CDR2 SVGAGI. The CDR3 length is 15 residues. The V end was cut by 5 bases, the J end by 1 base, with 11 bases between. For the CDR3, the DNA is TGTGCCAGCAGTCCCTACCAGGGAACTAATGAAAAACTGTTTTTT. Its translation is CASSPYQGTNEKLFF.

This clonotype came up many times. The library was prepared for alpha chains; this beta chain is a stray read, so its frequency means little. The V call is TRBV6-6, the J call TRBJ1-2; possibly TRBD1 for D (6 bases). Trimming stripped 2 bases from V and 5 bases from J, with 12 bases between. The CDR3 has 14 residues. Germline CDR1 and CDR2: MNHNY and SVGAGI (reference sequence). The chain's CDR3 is CASSYRDRLYGYTF. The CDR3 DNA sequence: TGTGCCAGCAGTTACCGCGACAGGTTATATGGCTACACCTTC.

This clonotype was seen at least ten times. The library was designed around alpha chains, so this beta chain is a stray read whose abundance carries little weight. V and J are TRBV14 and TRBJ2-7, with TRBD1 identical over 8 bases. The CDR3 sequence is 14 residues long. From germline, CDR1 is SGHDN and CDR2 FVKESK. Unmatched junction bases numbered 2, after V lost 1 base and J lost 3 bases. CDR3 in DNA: TGTGCCAGCAGCCAAGGGGGGACAGGCTACGAGCAGTACTTC. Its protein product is CASSQGGTGYEQYF. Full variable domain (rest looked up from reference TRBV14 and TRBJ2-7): EAGVTQFPSHSVIEKGQTVTLRCDPISGHDNLYWYRRVMGKEIKFLLHFVKESKQDESGMPNNRFLAERTGGTYSTLKVQPAELEDSGVYFCASSQGGTGYEQYFGPGTRLTVT.

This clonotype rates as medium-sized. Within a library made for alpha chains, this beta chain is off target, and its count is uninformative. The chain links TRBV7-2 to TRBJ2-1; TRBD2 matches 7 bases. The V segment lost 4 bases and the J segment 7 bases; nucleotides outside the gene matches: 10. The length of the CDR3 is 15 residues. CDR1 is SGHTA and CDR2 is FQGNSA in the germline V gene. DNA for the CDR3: TGTGCCAGCAGCTCCCGGGTCCTGGGGGGGAATGAGCAGTTCTTC. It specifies CASSSRVLGGNEQFF.

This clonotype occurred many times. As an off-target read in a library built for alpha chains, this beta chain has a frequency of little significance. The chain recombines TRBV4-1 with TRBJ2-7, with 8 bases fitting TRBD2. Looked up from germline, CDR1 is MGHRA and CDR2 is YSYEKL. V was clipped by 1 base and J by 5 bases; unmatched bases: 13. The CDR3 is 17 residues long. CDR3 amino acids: CASSQAPGTSGTHEQYF. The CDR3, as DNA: TGCGCCAGCAGCCAAGCCCCTGGCACTAGCGGTACCCACGAGCAGTACTTC.

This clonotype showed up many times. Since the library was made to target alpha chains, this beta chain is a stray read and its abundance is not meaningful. The CDR3 reads CASSYRLTNNEQFF. The CDR3 nucleotides are TGTGCCAGCAGTTACAGGTTGACCAACAATGAGCAGTTCTTC. J is TRBJ2-1 and V is TRBV6-5; D is unclear. The germline V gene encodes CDR1 MNHEY and CDR2 SVGAGI. CDR3 length: 14 amino acids. Trimming stripped 2 bases from V and 5 bases from J, with 10 bases between.

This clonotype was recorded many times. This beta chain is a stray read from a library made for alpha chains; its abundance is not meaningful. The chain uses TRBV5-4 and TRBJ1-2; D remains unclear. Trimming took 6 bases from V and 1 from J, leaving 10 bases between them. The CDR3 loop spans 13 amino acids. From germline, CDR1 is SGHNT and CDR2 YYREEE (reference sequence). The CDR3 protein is CASIPSNNYGYTF. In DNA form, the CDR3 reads TGTGCCAGCATACCCAGTAATAACTATGGCTACACCTTC.

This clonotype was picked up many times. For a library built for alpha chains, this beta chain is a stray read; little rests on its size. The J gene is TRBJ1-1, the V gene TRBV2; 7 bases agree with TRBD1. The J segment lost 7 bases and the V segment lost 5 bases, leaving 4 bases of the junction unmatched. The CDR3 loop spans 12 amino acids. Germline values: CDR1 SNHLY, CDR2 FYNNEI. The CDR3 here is CASSTGTVEAFF. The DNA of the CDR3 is TGTGCCAGCAGTACTGGGACAGTTGAAGCTTTCTTT.

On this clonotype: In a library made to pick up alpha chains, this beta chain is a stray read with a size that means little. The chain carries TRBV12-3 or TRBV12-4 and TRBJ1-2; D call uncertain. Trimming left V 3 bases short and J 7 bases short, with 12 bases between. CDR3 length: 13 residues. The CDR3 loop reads CASSLAGLSGYTF. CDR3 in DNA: TGTGCCAGCAGTTTGGCTGGGTTATCTGGCTACACCTTC.

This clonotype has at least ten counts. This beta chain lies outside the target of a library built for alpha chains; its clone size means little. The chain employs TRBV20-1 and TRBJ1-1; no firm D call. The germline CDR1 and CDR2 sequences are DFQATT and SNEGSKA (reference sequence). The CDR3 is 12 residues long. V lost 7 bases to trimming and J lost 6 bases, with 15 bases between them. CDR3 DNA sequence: TGCAGTGGGGAACAGCACGACGCTGAAGCTTTCTTT. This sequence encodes CSGEQHDAEAFF.

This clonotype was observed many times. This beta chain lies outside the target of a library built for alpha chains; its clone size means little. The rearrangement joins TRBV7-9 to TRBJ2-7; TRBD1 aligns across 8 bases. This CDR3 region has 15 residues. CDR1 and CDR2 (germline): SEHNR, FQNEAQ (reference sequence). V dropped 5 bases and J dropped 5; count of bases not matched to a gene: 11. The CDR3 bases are TGTGCCAGCAGCCTGGGACAGGCCGCCGGGAACGAGCAGTACTTC. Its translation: CASSLGQAAGNEQYF.